This is a list of T cell receptor beta chains from one sample in a study of PD-L1 blockade in urothelial cancer. Here immunoSEQ multiplex PCR was the method, and the copy in TCRdb shows in-frame clones only, minus some. The sample includes approximately 50,000 clones, around 80% seen only once; the top ten take approximately 2.9%. Here the sequenced sample was PBMCs, taken around atezolizumab (anti-PD-L1) treatment. The origin of the receptors is a man in his 70s with urothelial cancer. The CDR3 runs from the conserved cysteine through the conserved F or W. Fields, in order: V gene, D gene, clone size, J gene, CDR3 protein, CDR3 DNA. A D gene is named only where the DNA matches it firmly. Some rows mark clone size as missing; the rest say once, few, many or name a class of expanded clone.

TRBV28	-	-	TRBJ1-5	CASSISVGPQHF	TGTGCCAGCAGTATTTCCGTCGGGCCCCAGCATTTT
TRBV7-2	TRBD1	-	TRBJ1-5	CASSGQGNQPQHF	TGTGCCAGCAGCGGACAGGGCAATCAGCCCCAGCATTTT
TRBV30	-	-	TRBJ2-7	CAWSVQGYYEQYF	TGTGCCTGGAGTGTCCAGGGTTACTACGAGCAGTACTTC
TRBV5-8	-	-	TRBJ2-1	CASSLNRDNEQFF	TGTGCCAGCAGCTTGAACAGAGACAATGAGCAGTTCTTC
TRBV9	-	-	TRBJ2-6	CASSVGRGGSSSGANVLTF	TGTGCCAGCAGCGTAGGACGCGGAGGATCCAGCTCTGGGGCCAACGTCCTGACTTTC
TRBV28	TRBD1	-	TRBJ1-5	CASSPPGQGARRQPQHF	TGTGCCAGCAGTCCTCCGGGACAGGGGGCGCGCCGGCAGCCCCAGCATTTT
TRBV7-9	-	-	TRBJ1-3	CASSSGVSGNTIYF	TGTGCCAGCAGCTCAGGGGTTTCTGGAAACACCATATATTTT
TRBV7-3	-	-	TRBJ1-6	CASSLWDTDSPLHF	TGTGCCAGCAGCTTATGGGACACCGATTCACCCCTCCACTTT
TRBV12-5	-	-	TRBJ2-2	CASGTYLDSGELFF	TGTGCTAGTGGTACTTACCTTGACAGCGGGGAGCTGTTTTTT
TRBV5-1	-	-	TRBJ2-1	CASSWGPGQASNEQFF	TGCGCCAGCAGCTGGGGGCCTGGCCAGGCAAGCAATGAGCAGTTCTTC
TRBV5-1	-	-	TRBJ1-1	CASSPGVNTEAFF	TGCGCCAGCAGTCCAGGGGTGAACACTGAAGCTTTCTTT
TRBV11-3	TRBD1	-	TRBJ2-2	CASSRGDRGHTGELFF	TGTGCCAGCAGCCGGGGGGACAGGGGGCACACCGGGGAGCTGTTTTTT
TRBV6-1	-	-	TRBJ1-2	CASSQNPTTNYGYTF	TGTGCCAGCAGTCAAAATCCCACTACTAACTATGGCTACACCTTC
TRBV28	-	-	TRBJ1-1	CASSKSGGGTEAFF	TGTGCCAGCAGCAAAAGCGGGGGAGGCACTGAAGCTTTCTTT
TRBV5-6	-	medium-sized	TRBJ1-2	CASRLGTGFDGYTF	TGTGCCAGCAGGCTAGGAACAGGGTTCGATGGCTACACCTTC
TRBV5-1	TRBD1	-	TRBJ2-7	CASSFRDRASEQYF	TGCGCCAGCAGTTTCCGGGACAGGGCGTCCGAGCAGTACTTC
TRBV11-3	-	-	TRBJ1-1	CASASLGPNTEAFF	TGTGCCAGCGCCAGCCTGGGGCCGAACACTGAAGCTTTCTTT
TRBV30	-	-	TRBJ2-4	CAWSLKGGGGNIQYF	TGTGCCTGGAGTTTAAAAGGGGGAGGGGGAAACATTCAGTACTTC
TRBV14	-	-	TRBJ2-1	CASSQDMARFF	TGTGCCAGCAGCCAAGACATGGCAAGGTTCTTC
TRBV5-1	-	-	TRBJ2-5	CASSSSGDQETQYF	TGCGCCAGCAGCTCGTCAGGGGACCAAGAGACCCAGTACTTC
TRBV5-1	-	-	TRBJ2-2	CASRGESNTGELFF	TGCGCCAGCAGGGGCGAGAGCAACACCGGGGAGCTGTTTTTT
TRBV5-6	TRBD2	once	TRBJ2-1	CASSLGLADNEQFF	TGTGCCAGCAGCTTAGGACTAGCGGACAATGAGCAGTTCTTC
TRBV6-5	-	-	TRBJ2-3	CASRRSTDTQYF	TGTGCCAGCCGGCGGTCCACAGATACGCAGTATTTT
TRBV7-8	TRBD2	-	TRBJ2-5	CASRLGGTSGETQYF	TGTGCCAGCAGGCTTGGCGGGACTAGCGGGGAGACCCAGTACTTC
TRBV9	TRBD2	-	TRBJ2-7	CASSVEAGGPYEQYF	TGTGCCAGCAGCGTAGAAGCGGGGGGCCCTTACGAGCAGTACTTC
TRBV4-1	-	once	TRBJ1-1	CASSPNSGGRMGFSTEAFF	TGCGCCAGCAGCCCCAACTCAGGAGGACGTATGGGGTTCAGCACTGAAGCTTTCTTT
TRBV7-9	-	once	TRBJ1-3	CASSPDSVSGNTIYF	TGTGCCAGCAGCCCGGACAGCGTCTCTGGAAACACCATATATTTT
TRBV5-1	-	-	TRBJ1-1	CASSIGQQNTEAFF	TGCGCCAGCAGCATCGGACAGCAGAACACTGAAGCTTTCTTT
TRBV19	TRBD2	-	TRBJ2-7	CASSITGGPKEQYF	TGTGCCAGTAGTATTACGGGAGGGCCGAAAGAGCAGTACTTC
TRBV6-5	-	-	TRBJ2-4	CASSSRGGRIQYF	TGTGCCAGCAGTTCAAGGGGGGGAAGGATTCAGTACTTC
TRBV7-9	TRBD2	-	TRBJ2-7	CASRPLAGGPVNEQYF	TGTGCCAGCAGGCCACTAGCGGGAGGGCCGGTGAACGAGCAGTACTTC
TRBV5-1	-	-	TRBJ1-3	CASSLGQASGNTIYF	TGCGCCAGCAGCTTGGGACAAGCCTCTGGAAACACCATATATTTT
TRBV5-1	TRBD1	-	TRBJ1-1	CASSHGQGKNTEAFF	TGCGCCAGCAGCCACGGACAGGGAAAGAACACTGAAGCTTTCTTT
TRBV28	-	-	TRBJ1-5	CASRLTGTLRSNQPQHF	TGTGCCAGCAGGCTAACCGGGACACTTAGAAGCAATCAGCCCCAGCATTTT
TRBV18	-	few	TRBJ2-7	CASSFLQGSYEQYF	TGTGCCAGCTCCTTTTTACAGGGCTCCTACGAGCAGTACTTC
TRBV7-3	TRBD1	-	TRBJ2-3	CASSPRQGWDTQYF	TGTGCCAGCAGCCCCCGACAGGGATGGGATACGCAGTATTTT
TRBV7-9	-	-	TRBJ1-3	CASSSSSWSGNTIYF	TGTGCCAGCAGCTCGAGTTCCTGGTCGGGAAACACCATATATTTT
TRBV4-1	TRBD1	-	TRBJ2-7	CASSQDGTGAQSYEQYF	TGCGCCAGCAGCCAAGATGGGACAGGCGCCCAATCCTACGAGCAGTACTTC
TRBV5-6	-	-	TRBJ2-6	CASRGHFSGANVLTF	TGTGCCAGCCGAGGACACTTCTCTGGGGCCAACGTCCTGACTTTC
TRBV21-1	-	-	TRBJ2-3	CASRGHTDTQYF	TGTGCCAGCAGGGGCCACACAGATACGCAGTATTTT
TRBV7-9	TRBD2	medium-sized	TRBJ2-2	CASIQGFQREGRTGELFF	TGTGCCAGCATCCAGGGGTTCCAGCGGGAGGGCCGTACCGGGGAGCTGTTTTTT
TRBV14	TRBD2	-	TRBJ2-5	CASSQESSGRSETQYF	TGTGCCAGCAGCCAAGAGTCGAGCGGGAGATCCGAGACCCAGTACTTC
TRBV7-2	-	-	TRBJ2-2	CASSLLVVGELFF	TGTGCCAGCAGCTTACTAGTAGTAGGGGAGCTGTTTTTT
TRBV27	-	-	TRBJ2-6	CASSPADRTGANVLTF	TGTGCCAGCAGTCCGGCGGACAGAACTGGGGCCAACGTCCTGACTTTC
TRBV14	-	-	TRBJ2-7	CASSQLYEQYF	TGTGCCAGCAGCCAATTATACGAGCAGTACTTC
TRBV5-1	-	-	TRBJ2-2	CASSSGQSGTGELFF	TGCGCCAGCAGCTCCGGACAATCGGGCACCGGGGAGCTGTTTTTT
TRBV7-2	TRBD1	-	TRBJ2-7	CASSLGRGQGLFPEQYF	TGTGCCAGCAGCTTAGGGCGGGGACAGGGCCTTTTCCCCGAGCAGTACTTC
TRBV28	TRBD2	-	TRBJ2-1	CASSSAGTSDEQFF	TGTGCCAGCAGTTCGGCCGGGACTAGCGATGAGCAGTTCTTC
TRBV13	-	-	TRBJ1-1	CASSLGRVSGEAFF	TGTGCCAGCAGCTTAGGGCGGGTTTCGGGGGAAGCTTTCTTT
TRBV28	-	once	TRBJ2-7	CASSLIGVSYEQYF	TGTGCCAGCAGTCTAATAGGGGTAAGCTACGAGCAGTACTTC